This T cell receptor (beta chain) emerged from a study of early T cells in non-severe SARS-CoV-2 infection. The wider study: The input, bulk RNA from unsorted whole blood, was sequenced, and chains were unpaired. Whole-study results and caveats: VDJdb matching favored anti-spike CD8 responses, missing private and CD4 specificities.

The V and J ends lost 2 bases and 0 bases respectively, with 22 bases between them. The CDR3 has 20 amino acids. The germline V gene encodes CDR1 SGHVS and CDR2 FNYEAQ. A remark on this clonotype: The antigen remains undetermined.

Individual cDNA molecules each received unique molecular identifiers attached to them. MiXCR, applied by TCRdb to the 5' RACE reads, yields one record per CDR3 protein. Of about 120,000 distinct CDR3 sequences in the sample, roughly 12% were seen once. The genes are TRBV7-6 and TRBJ2-2, with a weak D call TRBD2 (6 bases). Here the sequenced sample was whole blood, taken at baseline. This receptor was obtained from an adult who was a healthcare worker with PCR-confirmed SARS-CoV-2 infection or an uninfected control (not recorded which). Here the CDR3 DNA reads TGTGCCAGCAGCTTAATAAGGCAGGGCGGGCTAGCGTCGAACACCGGGGAGCTGTTTTTT. Residues: CASSLIRQGGLASNTGELFF.